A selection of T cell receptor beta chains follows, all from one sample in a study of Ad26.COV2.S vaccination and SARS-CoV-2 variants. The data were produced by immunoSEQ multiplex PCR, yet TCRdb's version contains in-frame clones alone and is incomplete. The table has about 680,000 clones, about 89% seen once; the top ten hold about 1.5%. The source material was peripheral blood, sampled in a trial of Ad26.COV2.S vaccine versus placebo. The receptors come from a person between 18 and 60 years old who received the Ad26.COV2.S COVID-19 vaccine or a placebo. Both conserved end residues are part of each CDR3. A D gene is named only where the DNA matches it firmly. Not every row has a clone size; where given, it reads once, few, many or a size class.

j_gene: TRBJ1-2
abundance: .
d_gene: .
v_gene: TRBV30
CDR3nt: TGTGCCTGGAGCCGCCCCAACTATGGCTACACCTTC
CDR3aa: CAWSRPNYGYTF

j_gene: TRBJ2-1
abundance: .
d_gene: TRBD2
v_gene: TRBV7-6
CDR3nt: TGTGCCAGCAGCTTAGATCCGTCCGTGCGGACTAGCGGGATGTACAATGAGCAGTTCTTC
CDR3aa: CASSLDPSVRTSGMYNEQFF

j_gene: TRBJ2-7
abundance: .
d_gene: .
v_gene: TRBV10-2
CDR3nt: TGCGCCAGCAGTCAGGGGGCTAGCGGGACCTACGAGCAGTACTTC
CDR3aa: CASSQGASGTYEQYF

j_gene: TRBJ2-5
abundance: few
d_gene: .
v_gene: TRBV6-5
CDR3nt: TGTGCCAGCAGTTACTCGGGAGAGACCCAGTACTTC
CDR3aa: CASSYSGETQYF

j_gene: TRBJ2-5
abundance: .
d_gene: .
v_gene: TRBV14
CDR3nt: TGTGCCAGCGGGGGCCTGGGGGAGACCCAGTACTTC
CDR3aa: CASGGLGETQYF

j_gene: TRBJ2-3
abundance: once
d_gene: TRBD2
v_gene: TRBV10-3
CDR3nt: TGTGCCATCAGTGACCCGACTAGCGGGCATAGCACAGATACGCAGTATTTT
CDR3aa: CAISDPTSGHSTDTQYF

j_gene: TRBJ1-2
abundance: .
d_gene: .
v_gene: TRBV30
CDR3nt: TGTGCCGCTAGGGGAATCGGCTATGGCTACACCTTC
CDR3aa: CAARGIGYGYTF

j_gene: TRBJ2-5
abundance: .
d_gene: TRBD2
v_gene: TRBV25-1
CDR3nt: TGTGCCAGCAGTGAAGCGGGAGTGCAGGAGACCCAGTACTTC
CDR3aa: CASSEAGVQETQYF

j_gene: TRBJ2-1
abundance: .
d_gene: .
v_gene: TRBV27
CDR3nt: TGTGCCAGCAGTTTAGAGGGGCGTGAGCAGTTCTTC
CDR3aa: CASSLEGREQFF

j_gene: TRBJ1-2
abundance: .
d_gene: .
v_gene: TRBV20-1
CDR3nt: TGCAGTGCTAGTGACAATAACTATGGCTACACCTTC
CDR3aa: CSASDNNYGYTF

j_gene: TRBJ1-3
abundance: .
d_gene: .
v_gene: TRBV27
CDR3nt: TGTGCCAGCAGTGCCTCGGGGCTAGGGACCATATATTTT
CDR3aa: CASSASGLGTIYF

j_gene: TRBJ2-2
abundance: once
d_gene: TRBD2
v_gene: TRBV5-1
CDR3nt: TGCGCCAGCAGCTTTGGACTAGCGGGAGCCACCGGGGAGCTGTTTTTT
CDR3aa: CASSFGLAGATGELFF

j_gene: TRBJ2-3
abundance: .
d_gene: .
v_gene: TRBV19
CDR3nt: TGTGCCAGTAGTAGTGGGTCGCGGGGCACAGATACGCAGTATTTT
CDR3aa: CASSSGSRGTDTQYF

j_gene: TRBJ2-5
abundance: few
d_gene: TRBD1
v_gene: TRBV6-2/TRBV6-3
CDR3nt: TGTGCCAGCAGCTCAATCACAGGGGGTCAAGAGACCCAGTACTTC
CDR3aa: CASSSITGGQETQYF

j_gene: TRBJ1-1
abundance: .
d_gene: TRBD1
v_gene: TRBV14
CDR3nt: TGTGCCAGCAGCCAGTGGACAGGGGGCAGAGGCACTGAAGCTTTCTTT
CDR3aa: CASSQWTGGRGTEAFF

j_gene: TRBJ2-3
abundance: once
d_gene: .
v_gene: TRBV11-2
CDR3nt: TGTGCCAGCAGCTTAGCAGGGGCGGATACGCAGTATTTT
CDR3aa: CASSLAGADTQYF

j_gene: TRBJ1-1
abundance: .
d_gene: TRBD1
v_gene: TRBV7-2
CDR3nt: TGTGCCAGCAGCTCCTCCGGGACAGGGAGGACTGAAGCTTTCTTT
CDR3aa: CASSSSGTGRTEAFF

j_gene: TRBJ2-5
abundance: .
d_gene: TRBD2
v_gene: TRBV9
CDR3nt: TGTGCCAGCAGCGTAGCGGGGCTAGCGGGGGCAGAGACCCAGTACTTC
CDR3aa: CASSVAGLAGAETQYF

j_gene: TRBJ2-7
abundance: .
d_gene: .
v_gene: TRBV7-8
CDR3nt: TGTGCCAGCAGCTTAGTTCTGGGGAACTCCTACGAGCAGTACTTC
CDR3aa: CASSLVLGNSYEQYF

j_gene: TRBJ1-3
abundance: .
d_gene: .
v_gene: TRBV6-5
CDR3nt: TGTGCCAGCAGTTACTCGCGCGCGACACTTGGAAACACCATATATTTT
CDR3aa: CASSYSRATLGNTIYF

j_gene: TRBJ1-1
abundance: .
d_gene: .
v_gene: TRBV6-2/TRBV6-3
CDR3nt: TGTGCCAGCAGTTACTCATCTGAAGCTTTCTTT
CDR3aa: CASSYSSEAFF

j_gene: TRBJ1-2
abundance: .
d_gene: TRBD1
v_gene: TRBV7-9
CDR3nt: TGTGCCAGCAGCCAGGGACAGGTGGGGGACTATGGCTACACCTTC
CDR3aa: CASSQGQVGDYGYTF

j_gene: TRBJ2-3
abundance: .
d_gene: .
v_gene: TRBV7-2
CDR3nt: TGTGCCAGCAGCTTAGGTCTAGTTCCAGATACGCAGTATTTT
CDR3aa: CASSLGLVPDTQYF

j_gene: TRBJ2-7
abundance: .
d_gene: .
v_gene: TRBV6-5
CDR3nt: TGTGCCAGCAGCCGCGGACAGCCTCTACGCGAGCAGTACTTC
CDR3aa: CASSRGQPLREQYF

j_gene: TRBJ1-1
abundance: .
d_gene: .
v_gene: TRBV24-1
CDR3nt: TGTGCCACCAGTTCCCGGGACACTGAAGCTTTCTTT
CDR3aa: CATSSRDTEAFF

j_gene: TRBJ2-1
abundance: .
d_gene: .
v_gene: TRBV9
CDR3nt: TGTGCCAGCAGCCCGTGGGGGGACTACAATGAGCAGTTCTTC
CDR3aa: CASSPWGDYNEQFF

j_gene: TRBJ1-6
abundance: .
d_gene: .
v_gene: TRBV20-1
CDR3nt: TGCAGTGCTAGTCAGCGGGCAGGCTATAATTCACCCCTCCACTTT
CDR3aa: CSASQRAGYNSPLHF

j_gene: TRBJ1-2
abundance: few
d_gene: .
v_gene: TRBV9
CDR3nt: TGTGCCAGCAGCGTAGCTACGGGGAGAACTAACTATGGCTACACCTTC
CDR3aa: CASSVATGRTNYGYTF

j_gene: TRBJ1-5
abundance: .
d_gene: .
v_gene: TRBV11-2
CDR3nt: TGTGCCAGCAGCTTCGGGCTTAGCAATCAGCCCCAGCATTTT
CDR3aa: CASSFGLSNQPQHF

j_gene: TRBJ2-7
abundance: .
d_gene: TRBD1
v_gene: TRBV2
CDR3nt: TGTGCCAGCACCGGGACAGGTAGGAACGAGCAGTACTTC
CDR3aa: CASTGTGRNEQYF

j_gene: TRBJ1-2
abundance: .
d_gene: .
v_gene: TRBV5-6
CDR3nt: TGTGCCAGCAGCTTGGCCTTGGGTCAGAACTATGGCTACACCTTC
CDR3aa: CASSLALGQNYGYTF

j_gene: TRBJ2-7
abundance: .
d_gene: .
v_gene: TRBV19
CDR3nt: TGTGCCAGTAGTATCCGGTTGGGGCCCTACGAGCAGTACTTC
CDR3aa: CASSIRLGPYEQYF

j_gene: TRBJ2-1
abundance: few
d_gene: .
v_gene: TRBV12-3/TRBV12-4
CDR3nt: TGTGCCAGCAGTTCACAGGGCGACCCATCAGTCTTC
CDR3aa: CASSSQGDPSVF

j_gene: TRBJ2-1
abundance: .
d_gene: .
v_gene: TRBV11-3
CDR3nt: TGTGCCAGCAGCTTAGAGGGTCAAGGTAGCGCCCTAACATACAATGAGCAGTTCTTC
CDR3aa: CASSLEGQGSALTYNEQFF

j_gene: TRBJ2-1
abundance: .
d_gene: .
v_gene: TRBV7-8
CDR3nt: TGTGCCAGCAGCTTAGAAGGGCCGAGGATCAATGAGCAGTTCTTC
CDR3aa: CASSLEGPRINEQFF

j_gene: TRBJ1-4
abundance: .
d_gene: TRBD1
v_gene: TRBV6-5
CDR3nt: TGTGCCAGCAGGGGACAGGGGAGAAATGAAAAACTGTTTTTT
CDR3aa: CASRGQGRNEKLFF

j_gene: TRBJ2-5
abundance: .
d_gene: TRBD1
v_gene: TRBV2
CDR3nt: TGTGCCAGCAGTACCAGACAGGGGTCGGGGGAGACCCAGTACTTC
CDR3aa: CASSTRQGSGETQYF

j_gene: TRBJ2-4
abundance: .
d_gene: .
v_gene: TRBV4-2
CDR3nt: TGTGCCAGCAGCCAAGATAGGGGGACTGGGGCCATTCAGTACTTC
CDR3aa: CASSQDRGTGAIQYF

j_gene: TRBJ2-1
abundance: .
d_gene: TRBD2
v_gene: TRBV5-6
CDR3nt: TGTGCCAGCAGCTTGGTAGGCAGGGAGGGTAGTGAGCAGTTCTTC
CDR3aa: CASSLVGREGSEQFF

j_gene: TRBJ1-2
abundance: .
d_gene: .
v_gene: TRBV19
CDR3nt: TGTGCCAGTAGTATACCCTCAAGCAGGGACCTTAACTATGGCTACACCTTC
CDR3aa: CASSIPSSRDLNYGYTF

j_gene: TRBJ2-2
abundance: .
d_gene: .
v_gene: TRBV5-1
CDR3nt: TGCGCCAGCAGCCCCGGGACCTCGAACACCGGGGAGCTGTTTTTT
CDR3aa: CASSPGTSNTGELFF

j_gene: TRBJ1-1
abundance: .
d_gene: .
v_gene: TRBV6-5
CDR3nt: TGTGCCAGCAGTTACTCGAAAGCGAGCACTGAAGCTTTCTTT
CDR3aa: CASSYSKASTEAFF

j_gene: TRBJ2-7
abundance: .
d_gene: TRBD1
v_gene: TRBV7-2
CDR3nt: TGTGCCAGCAGCTTCACTGGGGGACAGGGTCTCTACGAGCAGTACTTC
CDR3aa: CASSFTGGQGLYEQYF

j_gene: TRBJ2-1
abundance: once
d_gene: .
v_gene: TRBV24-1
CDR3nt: TGTGCCACCAGTGACCACGGTGAGCAGTTCTTC
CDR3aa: CATSDHGEQFF

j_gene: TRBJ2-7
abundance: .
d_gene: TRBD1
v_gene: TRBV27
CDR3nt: TGTGCCAGCAGTAGAGGGACAGGGGATCGGGAGCAGTACTTC
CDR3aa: CASSRGTGDREQYF

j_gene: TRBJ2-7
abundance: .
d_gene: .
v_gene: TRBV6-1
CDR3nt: TGTGCCAGCAGTGAAGAAACTAGCCGACCCTACGAGCAGTACTTC
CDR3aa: CASSEETSRPYEQYF

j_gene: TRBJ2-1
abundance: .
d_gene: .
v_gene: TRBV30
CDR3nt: TGTGCGGGGGGGCCATACAATGAGCAGTTCTTC
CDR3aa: CAGGPYNEQFF